This entry lists 22 T cell receptor beta chains sequenced from one sample in a study of identical twins. One entry per CDR3 protein, called by TCRdb with MiXCR from the 5' RACE reads. The sample shows some 630,000 distinct CDR3 sequences, 7% to 7.5% of them seen only once. Another study also made use of these data, one on yellow fever vaccine responses in identical twins.

The sequenced sample consisted of PBMCs. Every receptor here comes from a woman under 30 in good health.

There are a few counts of this clonotype. The gene calls are TRBV15 and TRBJ2-7; D is unclear. This CDR3 is built from 15 residues. CDR1 and CDR2 from the germline V gene are LNHNV and YYDKDF (reference sequence). V gave up 1 base and J gave up 2 bases, with 12 bases separating them. CDR3 amino acids: CATSRGIDVAYEQYV. CDR3 DNA sequence: TGTGCCACCAGCAGAGGGATTGATGTGGCCTACGAGCAGTACGTC.

The sample holds many counts of this clonotype. The chain carries TRBV7-9 and TRBJ2-7; D is unresolved. The CDR3 spans 13 residues. V was pared by 5 bases and J by 4 bases, with 12 bases between. Germline-derived CDR1 and CDR2 are SEHNR and FQNEAQ (reference sequence). The CDR3 is CASSISPGYEQYF. The CDR3 DNA reads as TGTGCCAGCAGCATCAGTCCCGGGTACGAGCAGTACTTC.

The sample holds many counts of this clonotype. This chain joins TRBV14 and TRBJ2-3; no firm D call. The germline V gene encodes CDR1 SGHDN and CDR2 FVKESK. The length of the CDR3 is 13 residues. Trimming removed 4 bases from V and 0 bases from J, with 5 bases in between. The CDR3 DNA reads TGTGCCAGCAGCCGAATTAGCACAGATACGCAGTATTTT. Amino acid sequence: CASSRISTDTQYF.

This clonotype was observed at least ten times. This chain uses TRBV3-1 with TRBJ2-1, with 13 nucleotides matching TRBD2. Germline values: CDR1 LGHDT, CDR2 YNNKEL (reference sequence). Trimming cost V 0 bases and J 6 bases; bases outside gene matches: 2. The CDR3 has 16 residues. In nucleotides, the CDR3 is TGTGCCAGCAGCCAAGAAACTAGCGGGAGGGTCAATGAGCAGTTCTTC. This translates into CASSQETSGRVNEQFF.

This clonotype was observed many times. The chain couples TRBV6-5 to TRBJ2-7; 7 nucleotides align to TRBD1. V lost 2 bases and J lost 2; bases outside the gene matches: 12. Per germline, CDR1 MNHEY and CDR2 SVGAGI. The CDR3 length is 17 residues. Here the CDR3 DNA reads TGTGCCAGCAGTTACCCTCAGAGGCAGGGGGTAACCTACGAGCAGTACGTC. Encoded protein: CASSYPQRQGVTYEQYV.

This clonotype has a count of ten or more. The rearrangement uses TRBV28 and TRBJ2-2; D perhaps matches TRBD2 (5 bases). The germline V gene has CDR1 MDHEN and CDR2 SYDVKM. This CDR3 spans 17 amino acids. Trimming removed 4 bases at V and 0 bases at J, with 15 bases between. CDR3 amino acids: CASSSPGSDSNTGELFF. The CDR3 DNA reads as TGTGCCAGCAGTTCCCCCGGTAGCGACTCGAACACCGGGGAGCTGTTTTTT. The whole variable domain, remainder taken from reference TRBV28 and TRBJ2-2, is DVKVTQSSRYLVKRTGEKVFLECVQDMDHENMFWYRQDPGLGLRLIYFSYDVKMKEKGDIPEGYSVSREKKERFSLILESASTNQTSMYLCASSSPGSDSNTGELFFGEGSRLTVL.

This clonotype was counted at least ten times. The junction and the germline gene differ at one end; a read error may be behind it. The rearrangement uses TRBV28 and TRBJ1-1; no definite D call. There are 13 residues in the CDR3. Looked up from germline, CDR1 is MDHEN and CDR2 is SYDVKM. CDR3 DNA: TGTGCCAGCAGTTCGTTAGTGAATACTGAAGCTTTCTTT. This sequence encodes CASSSLVNTEAFF.

The sample holds many counts of this clonotype. CDR3 coding DNA: TGCGCCAGCAGCTTGAACAGGGACAATCAGCCCCAGCATTTT. This sequence encodes CASSLNRDNQPQHF. The genes are TRBV5-1 and TRBJ1-5; D is perhaps TRBD1 (6 bases). The CDR3 contains 14 residues. Germline CDR1 reads SGHRS; CDR2 reads YFSETQ. The V end was cut by 1 base, the J end by 3 bases, with 8 bases between.

This clonotype occurred a few times. The chain couples TRBV15 to TRBJ2-3; the D gene is possibly TRBD2 (7 bases). CDR1 is LNHNV, CDR2 YYDKDF, per germline (reference sequence). Trimming pared 4 bases from V and 6 bases from J, leaving 17 bases between. The CDR3 has 15 residues. The DNA of the CDR3 is TGTGCCACCAGCACCTCTCCAAGGGGGGGGGATACGCAGTATTTT. Its protein product is CATSTSPRGGDTQYF.

This clonotype was counted at least ten times. In DNA form, the CDR3 reads TGTGCCAGCAGTAACGGACTAGCGTTTAGCACAGATACGCAGTATTTT. This codes for CASSNGLAFSTDTQYF. The chain links TRBV6-5 to TRBJ2-3, with 9 bases that match TRBD2. The CDR3 runs to 16 residues. CDR1 and CDR2 from the germline V gene are MNHEY and SVGAGI. Unmatched junction bases numbered 6, after V lost 5 bases and J lost 0 bases.

This clonotype was recorded at least ten times. This rearrangement joins TRBV5-1 to TRBJ2-3; D unclear. Germline V gene lookup returns CDR1 SGHRS and CDR2 YFSETQ. V was shortened by 0 bases and J by 2 bases, with 10 bases between the two germline ends. The CDR3 extends over 15 amino acids. The CDR3 DNA is TGCGCCAGCAGCTTGGGGCAAACCCCCACAGATACGCAGTATTTT. Protein product: CASSLGQTPTDTQYF.

The chain links TRBV4-2 to TRBJ2-7; either TRBD1 or TRBD2 may supply D (7 bases each). V lost 4 bases, J lost 3 bases, and 16 bases lay in between. The germline CDR1 and CDR2 sequences are LGHNA and YNFKEQ. The CDR3 covers 15 residues. This CDR3 is CASSREGASDYEQYF. The CDR3 DNA sequence: TGTGCCAGCAGCCGGGAGGGGGCTAGCGACTACGAGCAGTACTTC.

This clonotype was counted at least ten times. This chain joins TRBV7-2 and TRBJ1-1; 7 bases are a match to TRBD1. This CDR3 is built from 15 residues. Trimming cost V 5 bases and J 0 bases; bases outside gene matches: 6. Germline V gene sequence: CDR1 SGHTA, CDR2 FQGNSA. The CDR3 region has the DNA TGTGCCAGCAGCCGGGGGACAGCGATGAACACTGAAGCTTTCTTT. Translating it yields CASSRGTAMNTEAFF.

This clonotype came up a few times. The chain employs TRBV11-2 and TRBJ2-6, with 7 bases lining up with TRBD1. V dropped 1 base and J dropped 0; count of bases not matched to a gene: 9. The CDR3 runs to 19 residues. Germline loops: CDR1 SGHAT, CDR2 FQNNGV. The CDR3 region has the DNA TGTGCCAGCAGCTTAGGGGACAGACCTACCCACTCTGGGGCCAACGTCCTGACTTTC. Amino acids: CASSLGDRPTHSGANVLTF.

This clonotype was seen a handful of times. This sequence joins TRBV19 and TRBJ2-1, with TRBD2 matching over 13 bases. There are 13 residues in the CDR3. V gave up 10 bases and J gave up 11 bases; unmatched junction bases: 8. Germline values: CDR1 LNHDA, CDR2 SQIVND (reference sequence). In DNA, the CDR3 is TGTGCCACGGGGACTAGCGGGATTGCCCAGCAGTTCTTC. It translates to CATGTSGIAQQFF.

In this sample, this clonotype turned up many times. The rearrangement links TRBV27 to TRBJ2-5; D may be TRBD2 (5 bases). From germline, CDR1 is MNHEY and CDR2 SMNVEV (reference sequence). Trimming cost V 5 bases and J 6 bases, with 16 bases left between them. This CDR3 spans 14 amino acids. CDR3 protein: CASSPWTGSQTQYF. The CDR3 region has the DNA TGTGCCAGCAGTCCCTGGACGGGGTCGCAGACCCAGTACTTC.

This clonotype showed up many times. V is TRBV3-1 and J is TRBJ1-5, with D possibly matching TRBD1 (5 bases). The CDR3 sequence is 14 residues long. V dropped 1 base and J dropped 4 bases, with 8 bases sitting between them. CDR1 LGHDT and CDR2 YNNKEL come from the germline V gene (reference sequence). The CDR3 DNA follows: TGTGCCAGCAGCCAAGCAGGGTTAAATCAGCCCCAGCATTTT. This encodes CASSQAGLNQPQHF. Looking up the rest from reference TRBV3-1 and TRBJ1-5 gives the full variable domain: DTAVSQTPKYLVTQMGNDKSIKCEQNLGHDTMYWYKQDSKKFLKIMFSYNNKELIINETVPNRFSPKSPDKAHLNLHINSLELGDSAVYFCASSQAGLNQPQHFGDGTRLSIL.

This chain connects TRBV7-7 to TRBJ2-5; weak D call: TRBD2 (5 bases). The germline gives CDR1 SSHAT, CDR2 FNYEAQ (reference sequence). The V gene lost 5 bases and the J gene lost 5 bases, with 15 bases spanning the gap. The CDR3 consists of 14 residues. The CDR3 sequence is CASSQSGIRETQYF. The CDR3 DNA follows: TGTGCCAGCAGCCAGTCCGGGATCCGGGAGACCCAGTACTTC.

This clonotype has a handful of counts. The chain has TRBV5-1 and TRBJ2-5; TRBD2 agrees at 13 bases. Germline V gene data show CDR1 as SGHRS and CDR2 as YFSETQ. The J segment lost 5 bases and the V segment lost 4 bases, leaving 8 bases of the junction unmatched. The CDR3 consists of 16 residues. CDR3 region: CASSGGTSGAMETQYF. DNA for the CDR3: TGCGCCAGCAGCGGGGGGACTAGCGGGGCTATGGAGACCCAGTACTTC.

There are a few counts of this clonotype. The J gene is TRBJ1-2, the V gene TRBV6-1, with 9 bases fitting TRBD1. CDR3 length equals 12 residues. Germline CDR1 reads MNHNS; CDR2 reads SASEGT. The junction had 3 bases not matched to a gene; V was cut back by 8 bases and J by 5 bases. CDR3 DNA: TGTGCCAGCCCCGGGACAGGGTATGGCTACACCTTC. Its protein product is CASPGTGYGYTF.

The V and J genes are TRBV11-2 and TRBJ2-7; 9 nucleotides agree with TRBD2. The CDR3 totals 20 residues. The germline gives CDR1 SGHAT, CDR2 FQNNGV. After removal of 2 bases from V and 4 bases from J, the junction contained 21 bases not matched to a gene. Here the CDR3 reads CASSLPQIQKIAGEQYEQYV. CDR3 DNA: TGTGCCAGCAGCTTACCACAAATTCAGAAAATAGCGGGGGAGCAATACGAGCAGTACGTC.

This sequence joins TRBV7-7 and TRBJ2-2; 7 bases line up with TRBD1. The CDR3 sequence is 14 residues long. V lost 8 bases, J lost 0 bases, and 3 bases stayed unmatched. The germline V gene has CDR1 SSHAT and CDR2 FNYEAQ (reference sequence). The CDR3 DNA reads TGTGCCAGCGGACAGGACACGAACACCGGGGAGCTGTTTTTT. As protein: CASGQDTNTGELFF.